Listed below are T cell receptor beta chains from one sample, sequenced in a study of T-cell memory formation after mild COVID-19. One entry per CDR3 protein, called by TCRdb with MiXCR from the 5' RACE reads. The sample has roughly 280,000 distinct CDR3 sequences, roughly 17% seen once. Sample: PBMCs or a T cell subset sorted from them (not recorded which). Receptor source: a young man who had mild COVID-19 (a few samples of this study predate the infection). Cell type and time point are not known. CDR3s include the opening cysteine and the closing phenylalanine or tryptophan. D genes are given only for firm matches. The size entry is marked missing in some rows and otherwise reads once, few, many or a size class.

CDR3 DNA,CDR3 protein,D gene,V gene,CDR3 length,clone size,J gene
TGTGCCAGCAGTTTACTGAACACCGGGGAGCTGTTTTTT,CASSLLNTGELFF,NA,TRBV5-1,13,many,TRBJ2-2
TGTGCCAGCAGCTTTGGGGGCGTCAACGAGCAGTACTTC,CASSFGGVNEQYF,NA,TRBV5-4,13,many,TRBJ2-7
TGCGCCAGTGGACTTGACACAGATACGCAGTATTTT,CASGLDTDTQYF,NA,TRBV5-1,12,NA,TRBJ2-3
TGTGCCAGCAGCCCGGCCGGGTCTGCGGACGGACACACTAACTATGGCTACACCTTC,CASSPAGSADGHTNYGYTF,NA,TRBV6-5,19,few,TRBJ1-2
TGTGCCAGCAGTAGGGTTGAGGGGACTGAAGCTTTCTTT,CASSRVEGTEAFF,NA,TRBV7-9,13,few,TRBJ1-1
TGTGCCAGCACCAGGACACACGGGACTGAAGCTTTCTTT,CASTRTHGTEAFF,NA,TRBV12-3/TRBV12-4,13,NA,TRBJ1-1
TGTGCCAGCAGGGGACAGGGTTCGAACGGGGAGCTGTTTTTT,CASRGQGSNGELFF,TRBD1,TRBV12-3/TRBV12-4,14,few,TRBJ2-2
TGTGCCAGCAGCCATCCCAGCGGGGGCCGCTCTGGGGCCAACGTCCTGACTTTC,CASSHPSGGRSGANVLTF,TRBD2,TRBV7-9,18,NA,TRBJ2-6
TGTGCCAGCAGCTTAGTTCTCCAGCGGGGTGGGTATGAGCAGTTCTTC,CASSLVLQRGGYEQFF,TRBD2,TRBV7-2,16,many,TRBJ2-1
TGTGCCAGCAGCAGCCAGGGGTGGGGATCACCCCTCCACTTT,CASSSQGWGSPLHF,NA,TRBV7-9,14,many,TRBJ1-6
TGCGCCAGCAGCACACAGATATCCTACGAGCAGTACTTC,CASSTQISYEQYF,NA,TRBV4-1,13,NA,TRBJ2-7
TGTGCCAGCAGCTTGACAGTTAACTCCTACGAGCAGTACTTC,CASSLTVNSYEQYF,NA,TRBV5-4,14,NA,TRBJ2-7
TGTGCCAGCAGCTTAGGGGACAGTGGACTGCAGTTCTTC,CASSLGDSGLQFF,TRBD1,TRBV7-6,13,few,TRBJ2-1
TGTGCCAGCAGCCGCCAGAGACAGGGCCATGGCTACACCTTC,CASSRQRQGHGYTF,TRBD1,TRBV5-6,14,NA,TRBJ1-2
TGCAGCGTTGAAGAAGTGCAGGCCACAGATACGCAGTATTTT,CSVEEVQATDTQYF,NA,TRBV29-1,14,few,TRBJ2-3
TGCAGCGTTGGGACGGAGAATAATTCACCCCTCCACTTT,CSVGTENNSPLHF,NA,TRBV29-1,13,NA,TRBJ1-6
TGTGCCAGCAGCCCGACCCCTGCGGATTCACCCCTCCACTTT,CASSPTPADSPLHF,NA,TRBV12-3/TRBV12-4,14,few,TRBJ1-6
TGTGCCAGCAGCTTAGTGCCGGGATTGAACACTGAAGCTTTCTTT,CASSLVPGLNTEAFF,NA,TRBV7-2,15,few,TRBJ1-1
TGTGCTAGTGGAAGGACCCGTCCTGAAGCTTTCTTT,CASGRTRPEAFF,NA,TRBV12-5,12,few,TRBJ1-1
TGTGCCAGCAGCCCCCGGTGGGGGAACAATGAGCAGTTCTTC,CASSPRWGNNEQFF,NA,TRBV7-9,14,NA,TRBJ2-1
TGTGCCAGCCGCAGGCTCACAGGAACCCAGTACTTC,CASRRLTGTQYF,NA,TRBV7-8,12,NA,TRBJ2-5
TGTGCCAGCAGCCTATTTTACGGCGGGCAGTTCTTC,CASSLFYGGQFF,NA,TRBV7-2,12,few,TRBJ2-1
TGCGCCAGCGTGGGACCGACAGAGAACACTGAAGCTTTCTTT,CASVGPTENTEAFF,NA,TRBV4-1,14,few,TRBJ1-1
TGTGCCAGCAGCGTTGACAGATTTCCATCCTACGAGCAGTACTTC,CASSVDRFPSYEQYF,NA,TRBV12-3/TRBV12-4,15,many,TRBJ2-7
TGTGCCAGCAGCTTAGTTGGGACTCCGGGACATTCTCGCGAGCAGTACTTC,CASSLVGTPGHSREQYF,NA,TRBV11-2,17,NA,TRBJ2-7
TGTGCCAGCAGTTCGGGAGCGGGGGCCGCAGGGGGGGCCAACGTCCTGACTTTC,CASSSGAGAAGGANVLTF,TRBD2,TRBV28,18,few,TRBJ2-6
TGTGCCAGCAGCCCTTCGGGGTCCCGGATGAATGAGCAGTTCTTC,CASSPSGSRMNEQFF,NA,TRBV9,15,few,TRBJ2-1
TGTGCCAGCAGCGCCAGGTCTGGGGCCAACGTCCTGACTTTC,CASSARSGANVLTF,NA,TRBV2,14,NA,TRBJ2-6
TGCAGTGCAAGGTCGGGTCAAGACGGAAACACCATATATTTT,CSARSGQDGNTIYF,NA,TRBV20-1,14,NA,TRBJ1-3
TGTGCCAGCAGCCATCGACAGGGATTAGGCACACACGAGCAGTACTTC,CASSHRQGLGTHEQYF,TRBD1,TRBV14,16,few,TRBJ2-7
TGTGCCAGCAGGCCTATAAGGGTCTCCGGCAATCAGCCCCAGCATTTT,CASRPIRVSGNQPQHF,NA,TRBV27,16,few,TRBJ1-5
TGCAGTGCTCGCGTGCACGGGAACACTGAAGCTTTCTTT,CSARVHGNTEAFF,NA,TRBV20-1,13,few,TRBJ1-1
TGCGCCAGCGCTCTGGGCGGGGGGCGGAGCACTGGGGCCAACGTCCTGACTTTC,CASALGGGRSTGANVLTF,TRBD2,TRBV4-1,18,NA,TRBJ2-6
TGTGCCAGCAAAGGACAGCCTAATGAAAAACTGTTTTTT,CASKGQPNEKLFF,NA,TRBV7-2,13,few,TRBJ1-4
TGTGCCAGCAGTTCAGCTCGGCAGGGTGAAAAACTGTTTTTT,CASSSARQGEKLFF,NA,TRBV12-3/TRBV12-4,14,NA,TRBJ1-4
TGCAGTGCTAGAAGGCGTGACACTGAAGCTTTCTTT,CSARRRDTEAFF,NA,TRBV20-1,12,few,TRBJ1-1
TGTGCCACCACTGACAGACCAAACTCCTATAATTCACCCCTCCACTTT,CATTDRPNSYNSPLHF,NA,TRBV24-1,16,few,TRBJ1-6
TGTGCCAGCAGTTACTCGGCACAGGTTAACGGGGAGCTGTTTTTT,CASSYSAQVNGELFF,NA,TRBV6-6,15,few,TRBJ2-2
TGTGCCAGCAGCTTAGCGCGGGGGGTTATCCAAGAGACCCAGTACTTC,CASSLARGVIQETQYF,TRBD2,TRBV7-8,16,NA,TRBJ2-5
TGCAGCGTTGCCCTCGGGACAGGGTACACAGATACGCAGTATTTT,CSVALGTGYTDTQYF,TRBD1,TRBV29-1,15,few,TRBJ2-3
TGTGCCAGCAGCAAGACTAGCGGGGGACCAGATACGCAGTATTTT,CASSKTSGGPDTQYF,TRBD2,TRBV12-3/TRBV12-4,15,NA,TRBJ2-3
TGTGCCAGCAGCTCCGCCAGGGCGGGGGTTAGAGAGACCCAGTACTTC,CASSSARAGVRETQYF,TRBD2,TRBV7-9,16,few,TRBJ2-5